These 27 T cell receptor beta chains were all obtained from the same sample, sequenced in a study of T-cell memory formation after mild COVID-19 (dated by TCRdb to about 2021). The library relied on 5' RACE. Sequencer: Illumina NovaSeq 6000. TCRdb reprocessed the public reads (quality trimming at Q25 with fastp, clone calling with MiXCR) and kept in-frame beta chains. Duplicate CDR3 protein sequences are folded into a single record with the most common DNA and genes. Counted in this sample were roughly 510,000 distinct CDR3 sequences; approximately 15% of them appeared once. The ten largest clonotypes hold roughly 7.8% of the sample. Sequencing was done on a sample of PBMCs or a T cell subset sorted from them (not recorded which). These receptors were taken from an adult woman who had mild COVID-19 (a few samples of this study predate the infection). The sample titles of this study are shuffled in the database, so cell type and time point are left out; the donor was told from shared clones.

The chain carries TRBV20-1 and TRBJ2-1; no clear D. CDR3 length: 12 amino acids. The V gene lost 0 bases and the J gene lost 9 bases, with 9 bases spanning the gap. Per the germline V gene, CDR1 is DFQATT and CDR2 is SNEGSKA (reference sequence). CDR3 amino acids: CSARERVAEQFF. In nucleotides, the CDR3 is TGCAGTGCTAGAGAGAGAGTAGCTGAGCAGTTCTTC.

In its sample, this clonotype was seen a few times. The V call is TRBV15, the J call TRBJ2-6, with D perhaps given as TRBD1 or TRBD2 (5 bases each). In germline, CDR1 is LNHNV, CDR2 YYDKDF (reference sequence). CDR3 length: 16 amino acids. The ends were cut back, 0 bases at V and 4 bases at J, with 10 bases in the middle. The CDR3, as DNA: TGTGCCACCAGCAGAGATCCGGGGACCGGGGCCAACGTCCTGACTTTC. Translated: CATSRDPGTGANVLTF.

The V gene is TRBV7-3, the J gene TRBJ1-5, with D unresolved. CDR1 is SGHTA, CDR2 FQGTGA, per germline. The V end lost 5 bases, the J end lost 6 bases, and 11 bases lay between the germline ends. The CDR3 contains 13 residues. The CDR3 spells CASSLLKGQPQHF. CDR3 nucleotide sequence: TGTGCCAGCAGCCTATTGAAGGGTCAGCCCCAGCATTTT.

The chain carries TRBV12-3 or TRBV12-4 and TRBJ2-1; 8 bases align to TRBD2. J lost 7 bases, V lost 1 base, and 3 bases had no gene match. There are 14 residues in the CDR3. The CDR3 sequence is CASSLVGGGNEQFF. DNA of the CDR3: TGTGCCAGCAGTTTAGTCGGGGGGGGTAATGAGCAGTTCTTC.

The chain combines TRBV6-5 with TRBJ2-3; D is possibly TRBD1 (5 bases). CDR3 size: 16 residues. V was pared by 0 bases and J by 2 bases, with 12 bases between. Germline-derived CDR1 and CDR2 are MNHEY and SVGAGI. The CDR3 protein is CASSYSAAGFTDTQYF. In DNA, the CDR3 is TGTGCCAGCAGTTACTCGGCGGCAGGGTTCACAGATACGCAGTATTTT.

The chain couples TRBV5-1 to TRBJ2-7, with 9 nucleotides matching TRBD1. J lost 7 bases, V lost 4 bases, and 15 bases had no gene match. The CDR3 loop spans 16 amino acids. CDR1 SGHRS and CDR2 YFSETQ come from the germline V gene. The DNA of the CDR3 is TGCGCCAGCAGCAAACCTTCCGGGACAGGGACTGAAGAGCAGTACTTC. Residues: CASSKPSGTGTEEQYF.

This clonotype was observed a few times. This chain uses TRBV2 with TRBJ2-7, with D possibly matching TRBD1 (5 bases). Germline V gives CDR1 SNHLY, CDR2 FYNNEI. CDR3 length: 13 residues. Trimming pared 5 bases from V and 3 bases from J, leaving 11 bases between. The CDR3 sequence is CASSQTQGYEQYF. CDR3 nucleotides: TGTGCCAGCAGTCAGACCCAGGGCTACGAGCAGTACTTC.

This chain joins TRBV24-1 and TRBJ1-5, with a possible D match to TRBD1 (6 bases). V was pared by 2 bases and J by 3 bases, with 13 bases between. Germline CDR1 reads KGHDR; CDR2 reads SFDVKD. The CDR3 totals 16 residues. CDR3 protein: CATSDSDSLFNQPQHF. CDR3 nucleotides: TGTGCCACCAGTGATTCGGACAGCCTCTTCAATCAGCCCCAGCATTTT.

The chain is built from TRBV7-9 and TRBJ1-4; TRBD1 might be the D (5 bases). Trimming left V 1 base short and J 4 bases short, with 19 bases between. The CDR3 sequence is 18 residues long. From germline, CDR1 is SEHNR and CDR2 FQNEAQ (reference sequence). The CDR3 coding sequence is TGTGCCAGCAGCTTAGATATCACCAGGGTTCCGCTTAATGAAAAACTGTTTTTT. It translates to CASSLDITRVPLNEKLFF.

This clonotype was counted only a few times. The chain combines TRBV12-3 or TRBV12-4 with TRBJ2-5; perhaps TRBD2 as D (6 bases). The CDR3 is 12 amino acids. Trimming cost V 11 bases and J 1 base, with 11 bases left between them. CDR3 residues: CACAGFQETQYF. DNA of the CDR3: TGTGCCTGTGCGGGGTTCCAAGAGACCCAGTACTTC.

This rearrangement joins TRBV5-1 to TRBJ2-1; the D gene is possibly TRBD1 (5 bases). Germline V gene sequence: CDR1 SGHRS, CDR2 YFSETQ. The CDR3 runs 14 residues. V lost 6 bases, J lost 3 bases, and 13 bases lay in between. The CDR3 DNA reads TGCGCCAGCATCAAGGACACGGACTACAATGAGCAGTTCTTC. This gives the protein CASIKDTDYNEQFF. The whole variable domain, remainder taken from reference TRBV5-1 and TRBJ2-1, is KAGVTQTPRYLIKTRGQQVTLSCSPISGHRSVSWYQQTPGQGLQFLFEYFSETQRNKGNFPGRFSGRQFSNSRSEMNVSTLELGDSALYLCASIKDTDYNEQFFGPGTRLTVL.

The sample holds a few counts of this clonotype. The J gene is TRBJ1-1, the V gene TRBV24-1; 11 bases line up with TRBD1. The CDR3 is 20 residues long. After removal of 3 bases from V and 1 base from J, the junction contained 15 bases not matched to a gene. CDR1 is KGHDR, CDR2 SFDVKD, per germline. The CDR3 bases are TGTGCCACCAGTGATCCAAAAAGATACGGGACAGGGGGAAGGAACACTGAAGCTTTCTTT. It codes for CATSDPKRYGTGGRNTEAFF.

This clonotype was seen repeatedly, ten times or more. The J gene is TRBJ2-6, the V gene TRBV18, with D uncertain. The V gene lost 0 bases and the J gene lost 2 bases, with 11 bases spanning the gap. From germline, CDR1 is KGHSH and CDR2 LQKENI. CDR3 size: 17 residues. DNA of the CDR3: TGTGCCAGCTCACCACCGTCAGGCCCTCCTGGGGCCAACGTCCTGACTTTC. Translating gives CASSPPSGPPGANVLTF.

The V and J genes are TRBV5-1 and TRBJ2-7; D could derive from TRBD1 or TRBD2 (5 bases each). Trimming took 3 bases from V and 6 from J, leaving 16 bases between them. The CDR3 is 14 residues long. CDR1 is SGHRS and CDR2 is YFSETQ in the germline V gene. The CDR3 coding sequence is TGCGCCAGCAGCTCAGCCGGGACGAAAGGCGAGCAGTACTTC. Translated: CASSSAGTKGEQYF.

The J gene is TRBJ2-7, the V gene TRBV25-1, with TRBD2 identical over 11 bases. The CDR3 loop spans 15 amino acids. The trim removed 2 bases at V and 2 bases at J, leaving 2 bases unmatched. Germline CDR1 reads MGHDK; CDR2 reads SYGVNS. CDR3 bases: TGTGCCAGCAGTGAACCGGGACTAGCGGCCTACGAGCAGTACTTC. Translation: CASSEPGLAAYEQYF.

This chain joins TRBV7-2 and TRBJ2-7; 8 bases are shared with TRBD1. V lost 7 bases, J lost 3 bases, and 8 bases stayed unmatched. Germline loops: CDR1 SGHTA, CDR2 FQGNSA. The CDR3 is 14 residues long. The CDR3 nucleotides read TGTGCCAGCACCCTGGGACAGGCGAGCTACGAGCAGTACTTC. Translating it yields CASTLGQASYEQYF.

This sequence joins TRBV5-1 and TRBJ1-5; D gene uncertain. Germline V gene sequence: CDR1 SGHRS, CDR2 YFSETQ. This CDR3 comprises 14 residues. Trimming left V 0 bases short and J 0 bases short, with 4 bases between. The CDR3 bases are TGCGCCAGCAGCTTGGGATTTAGCAATCAGCCCCAGCATTTT. Translated: CASSLGFSNQPQHF.

The rearrangement links TRBV5-6 to TRBJ2-1; D ambiguous. The CDR3 contains 15 residues. Germline values: CDR1 SGHDT, CDR2 YYEEEE. V lost 1 base and J lost 5, with 13 bases in between. The CDR3 coding sequence is TGTGCCAGCAGCTTGTTTGTGGGCTTGCACAATGAGCAGTTCTTC. Protein product: CASSLFVGLHNEQFF.

The genes are TRBV29-1 and TRBJ1-2; D is unresolved. Germline CDR1 and CDR2: SQVTM and ANQGSEA. The CDR3 covers 9 residues. The CDR3 region has the DNA TGCAGTGCCGGGTATGGCTACACCTTC. Residues: CSAGYGYTF.

This clonotype appeared a few times. J is TRBJ1-5 and V is TRBV3-1; D remains ambiguous. This CDR3 contains 13 residues. V lost 4 bases and J 9 bases, leaving 13 bases between the germline ends. CDR1 and CDR2 (germline): LGHDT, YNNKEL (reference sequence). The chain's CDR3 is CASSLGSVMPQHF. The CDR3 DNA reads as TGTGCCAGCAGCCTGGGTTCGGTAATGCCCCAGCATTTT.

This clonotype was detected only a few times. The chain joins TRBV6-5 to TRBJ2-3; 8 nucleotides line up with TRBD1. Germline assignment: CDR1 MNHEY and CDR2 SVGAGI. V shed 7 bases and J 4 bases; nucleotides not matched to a gene: 4. The CDR3 consists of 13 residues. The CDR3 spells CASNRGNADTQYF. CDR3 nucleotide sequence: TGTGCCAGCAACAGGGGGAACGCAGATACGCAGTATTTT.

The rearrangement uses TRBV27 and TRBJ1-1; 9 bases are a match to TRBD1. CDR3 size: 14 residues. V gave up 4 bases and J gave up 8 bases; unmatched junction bases: 8. Germline loops: CDR1 MNHEY, CDR2 SMNVEV (reference sequence). The CDR3 reads CASSSSDRGTEAFF. The CDR3 region has the DNA TGTGCCAGCAGTTCGTCGGACAGGGGTACCGAAGCTTTCTTT.

This clonotype was counted only a few times. This chain links TRBV7-6 with TRBJ2-3; 13 positions agree with TRBD2. J lost 4 bases, V lost 6 bases, and 7 bases had no gene match. Germline V gives CDR1 SGHVS, CDR2 FNYEAQ. The CDR3 extends over 16 amino acids. The CDR3 bases are TGTGCCAGCAGTCCAAGACTAGCGGGAGGCCCAGATACGCAGTATTTT. It specifies CASSPRLAGGPDTQYF.

The chain employs TRBV6-5 and TRBJ1-2; 8 bases match TRBD1. CDR1 is MNHEY, CDR2 SVGAGI, per germline. Trimming removed 5 bases from V and 3 bases from J; junction bases left unmatched: 11. The CDR3 sequence is 16 residues long. The CDR3 DNA reads as TGTGCCAGCAGTGTCACAGGGGGTTCCCTATACTATGGCTACACCTTC. It codes for CASSVTGGSLYYGYTF.

This clonotype has a handful of counts. This chain connects TRBV25-1 to TRBJ1-3; D is unclear. The germline V gene encodes CDR1 MGHDK and CDR2 SYGVNS. The CDR3 is made up of 13 amino acids. V gave up 10 bases and J gave up 3 bases, with 13 bases separating them. The chain's CDR3 is CATVPDVGNTIYF. The CDR3 DNA is TGTGCCACGGTACCGGACGTTGGAAACACCATATATTTT.

The chain joins TRBV24-1 to TRBJ2-1; TRBD2 is a possible D gene (7 bases). The V gene lost 4 bases and the J gene lost 6 bases, with 15 bases spanning the gap. The CDR3 extends over 15 amino acids. Germline V lookup: CDR1 KGHDR, CDR2 SFDVKD. In nucleotides, the CDR3 is TGTGCCACCAGTGAAGGGGGAACGGGGGGCAATGAGCAGTTCTTC. Its protein is CATSEGGTGGNEQFF.

This clonotype occurred a few times. The V call is TRBV6-2 or TRBV6-3, the J call TRBJ2-1, with TRBD1 as a possible D gene (6 bases). Germline CDR1 is MNHEY and CDR2 is SVGEGT. Trimming took off 4 bases at V and 10 bases at J, with 11 bases between the two ends. This CDR3 has 12 residues. The DNA of the CDR3 is TGTGCCAGCAGTTCGGACAGAGCCGAGCAGTTCTTC. Translating gives CASSSDRAEQFF.